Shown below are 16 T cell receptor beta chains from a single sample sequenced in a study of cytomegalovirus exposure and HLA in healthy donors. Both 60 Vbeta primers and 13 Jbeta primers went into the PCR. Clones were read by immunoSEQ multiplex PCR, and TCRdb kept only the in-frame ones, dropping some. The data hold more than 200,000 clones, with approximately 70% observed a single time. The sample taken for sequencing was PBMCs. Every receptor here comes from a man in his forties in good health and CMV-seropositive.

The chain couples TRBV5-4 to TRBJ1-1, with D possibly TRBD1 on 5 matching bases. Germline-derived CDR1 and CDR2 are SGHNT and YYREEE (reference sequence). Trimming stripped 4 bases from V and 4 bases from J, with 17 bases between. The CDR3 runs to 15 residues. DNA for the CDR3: TGTGCCAGCAGCCCGGGAGGGACCGGCGGCACTGAAGCTTTCTTT. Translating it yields CASSPGGTGGTEAFF.

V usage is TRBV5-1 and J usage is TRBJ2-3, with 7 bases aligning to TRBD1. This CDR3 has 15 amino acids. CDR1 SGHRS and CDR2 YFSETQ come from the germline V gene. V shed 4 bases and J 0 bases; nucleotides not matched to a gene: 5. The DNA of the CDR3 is TGCGCCAGCAGCCAGTTGACAGGGAGCACAGATACGCAGTATTTT. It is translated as CASSQLTGSTDTQYF.

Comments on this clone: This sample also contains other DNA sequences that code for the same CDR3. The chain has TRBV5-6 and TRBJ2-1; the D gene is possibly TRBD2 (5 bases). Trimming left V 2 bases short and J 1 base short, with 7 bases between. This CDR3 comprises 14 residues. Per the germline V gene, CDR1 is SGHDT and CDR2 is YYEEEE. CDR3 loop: CASSFSGSYNEQFF. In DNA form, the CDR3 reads TGTGCCAGCAGCTTCAGCGGTTCCTACAATGAGCAGTTCTTC. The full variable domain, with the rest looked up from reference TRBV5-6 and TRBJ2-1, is DAGVTQSPTHLIKTRGQQVTLRCSPKSGHDTVSWYQQALGQGPQFIFQYYEEEERQRGNFPDRFSGHQFPNYSSELNVNALLLGDSALYLCASSFSGSYNEQFFGPGTRLTVL.

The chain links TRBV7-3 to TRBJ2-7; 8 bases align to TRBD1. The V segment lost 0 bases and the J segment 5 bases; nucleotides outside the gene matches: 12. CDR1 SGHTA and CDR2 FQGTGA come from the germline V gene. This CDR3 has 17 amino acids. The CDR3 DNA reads TGTGCCAGCAGCTTAACGATCCCAGGGGGCAACGTCGACGAGCAGTACTTC. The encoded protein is CASSLTIPGGNVDEQYF.

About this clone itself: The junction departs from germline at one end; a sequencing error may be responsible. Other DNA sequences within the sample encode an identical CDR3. CDR3: CASSDRGGQANYGYTF. CDR3 coding DNA: TGCGCCAGCAGTGACCGAGGTGGACAAGCTAACTATGGCTACACCTTC. V usage is TRBV6-1 and J usage is TRBJ1-2; D is possibly TRBD1 (5 bases). Germline V gene lookup returns CDR1 MNHNS and CDR2 SASEGT. The length of the CDR3 is 16 residues.

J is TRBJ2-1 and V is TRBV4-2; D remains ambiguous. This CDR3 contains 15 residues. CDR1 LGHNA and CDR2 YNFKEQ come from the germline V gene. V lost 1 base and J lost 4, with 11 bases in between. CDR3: CASSQVSANYNEQFF. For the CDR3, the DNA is TGTGCCAGCAGCCAAGTCAGCGCGAATTACAATGAGCAGTTCTTC.

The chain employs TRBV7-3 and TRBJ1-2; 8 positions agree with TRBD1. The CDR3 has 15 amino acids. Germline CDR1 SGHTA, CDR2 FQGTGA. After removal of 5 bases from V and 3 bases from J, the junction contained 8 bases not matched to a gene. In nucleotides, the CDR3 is TGTGCCAGCAGCCAGGGACAGGCTCGCGACTATGGCTACACCTTC. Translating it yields CASSQGQARDYGYTF.

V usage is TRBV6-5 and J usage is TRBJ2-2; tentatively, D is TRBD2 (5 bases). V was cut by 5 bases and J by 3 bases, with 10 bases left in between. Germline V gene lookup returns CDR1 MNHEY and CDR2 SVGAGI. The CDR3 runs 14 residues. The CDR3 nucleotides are TGTGCCAGCAGTGACCTAGCCCACACCGGGGAGCTGTTTTTT. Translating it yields CASSDLAHTGELFF.

The CDR3 loop reads CASSAQGSYGYTF. The CDR3 DNA reads as TGTGCCAGCAGTGCACAGGGTAGCTATGGCTACACCTTC. The chain recombines TRBV28 with TRBJ1-2; perhaps TRBD1 as D (6 bases). Trimming pared 5 bases from V and 4 bases from J, leaving 11 bases between. The CDR3 runs to 13 residues. The germline CDR1 and CDR2 sequences are MDHEN and SYDVKM.

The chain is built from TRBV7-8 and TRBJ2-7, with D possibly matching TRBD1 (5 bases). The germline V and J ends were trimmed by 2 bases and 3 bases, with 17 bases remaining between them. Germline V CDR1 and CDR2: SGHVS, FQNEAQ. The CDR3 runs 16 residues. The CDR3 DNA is TGTGCCAGCAGCTTAATTCCTTTCGCAGGGTACTACGAGCAGTACTTC. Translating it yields CASSLIPFAGYYEQYF.

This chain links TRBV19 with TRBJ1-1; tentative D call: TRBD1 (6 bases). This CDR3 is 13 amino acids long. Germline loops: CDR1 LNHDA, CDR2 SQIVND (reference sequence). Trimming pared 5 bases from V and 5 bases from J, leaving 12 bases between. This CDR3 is CASSFRGGTEAFF. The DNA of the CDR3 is TGTGCCAGTAGTTTCAGGGGAGGGACTGAAGCTTTCTTT.

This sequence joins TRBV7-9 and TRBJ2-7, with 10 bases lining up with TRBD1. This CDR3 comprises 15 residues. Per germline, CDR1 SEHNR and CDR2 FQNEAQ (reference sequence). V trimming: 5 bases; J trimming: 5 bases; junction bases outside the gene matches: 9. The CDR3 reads CASSLRDRGFHEQYF. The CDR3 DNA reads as TGTGCCAGCAGCCTCAGGGACAGGGGATTCCACGAGCAGTACTTC.

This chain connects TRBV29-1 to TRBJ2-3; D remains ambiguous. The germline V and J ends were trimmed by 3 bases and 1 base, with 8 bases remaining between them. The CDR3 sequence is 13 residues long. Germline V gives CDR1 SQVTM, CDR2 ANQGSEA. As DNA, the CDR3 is TGCAGCGTTGATAACAGAGGCACAGATACGCAGTATTTT. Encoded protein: CSVDNRGTDTQYF.

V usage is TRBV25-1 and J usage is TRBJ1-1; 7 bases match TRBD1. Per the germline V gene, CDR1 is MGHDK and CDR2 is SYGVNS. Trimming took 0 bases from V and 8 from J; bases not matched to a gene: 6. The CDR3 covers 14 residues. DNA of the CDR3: TGTGCCAGCAGTGAATATAGAGACAGGGCGGAAGCTTTCTTT. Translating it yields CASSEYRDRAEAFF.

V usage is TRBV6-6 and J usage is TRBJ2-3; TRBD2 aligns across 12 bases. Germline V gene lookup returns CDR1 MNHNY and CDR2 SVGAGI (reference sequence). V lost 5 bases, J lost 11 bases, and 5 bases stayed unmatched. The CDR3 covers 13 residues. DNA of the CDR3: TGTGCCAGCAGTCCTAGCGGGGGGGCCGGGCAGTATTTT. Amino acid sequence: CASSPSGGAGQYF.

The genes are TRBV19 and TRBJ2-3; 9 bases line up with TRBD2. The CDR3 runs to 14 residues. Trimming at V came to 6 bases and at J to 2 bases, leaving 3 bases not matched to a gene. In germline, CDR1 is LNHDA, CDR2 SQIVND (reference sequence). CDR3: CASRGLAPTDTQYF. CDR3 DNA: TGTGCCAGTAGGGGACTAGCCCCCACAGATACGCAGTATTTT.